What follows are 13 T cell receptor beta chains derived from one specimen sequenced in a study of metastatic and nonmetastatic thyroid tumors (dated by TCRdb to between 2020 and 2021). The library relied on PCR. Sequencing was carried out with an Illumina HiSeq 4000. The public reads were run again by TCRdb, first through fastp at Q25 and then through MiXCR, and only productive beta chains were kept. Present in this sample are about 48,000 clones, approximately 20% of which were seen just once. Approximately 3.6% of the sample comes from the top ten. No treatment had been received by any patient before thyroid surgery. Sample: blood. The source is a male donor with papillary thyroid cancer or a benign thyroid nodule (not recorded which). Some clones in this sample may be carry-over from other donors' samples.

In DNA, the CDR3 is TGTGCCAGCAGTTTATCCGGGGGGACTGAAGCTTTCTTT. This codes for CASSLSGGTEAFF. The rearrangement links TRBV28 to TRBJ1-1, with D possibly matching TRBD1 (5 bases). From germline, CDR1 is MDHEN and CDR2 SYDVKM. V shed 1 base and J shed 5 bases, with 8 bases lying between them. This CDR3 region has 13 residues.

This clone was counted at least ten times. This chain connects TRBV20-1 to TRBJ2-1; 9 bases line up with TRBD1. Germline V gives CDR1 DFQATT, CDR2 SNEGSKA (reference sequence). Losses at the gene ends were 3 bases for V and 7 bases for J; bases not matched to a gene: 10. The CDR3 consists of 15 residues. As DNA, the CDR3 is TGCAGTGCTAGTATTCCGGGACAGGGATCAAATGAGCAGTTCTTC. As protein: CSASIPGQGSNEQFF.

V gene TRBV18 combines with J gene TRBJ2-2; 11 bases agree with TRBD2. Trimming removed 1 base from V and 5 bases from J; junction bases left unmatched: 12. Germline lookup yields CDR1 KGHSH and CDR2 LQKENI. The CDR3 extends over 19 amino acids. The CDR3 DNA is TGTGCCAGCTCACCACGGGGCCTCGGGACTAGCGGTGGGACCGGGGAGCTGTTTTTT. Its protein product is CASSPRGLGTSGGTGELFF.

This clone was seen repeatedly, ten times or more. The CDR3 is CAIRGGTGPMNTEAFF. The CDR3 bases are TGTGCCATCAGGGGGGGGACAGGCCCTATGAACACTGAAGCTTTCTTT. The chain uses TRBV10-3 and TRBJ1-1; 8 bases agree with TRBD1. The CDR3 has 16 residues. The V and J ends lost 6 bases and 0 bases, in that order; junction bases with no gene match: 9. The germline CDR1 and CDR2 sequences are ENHRY and SYGVKD.

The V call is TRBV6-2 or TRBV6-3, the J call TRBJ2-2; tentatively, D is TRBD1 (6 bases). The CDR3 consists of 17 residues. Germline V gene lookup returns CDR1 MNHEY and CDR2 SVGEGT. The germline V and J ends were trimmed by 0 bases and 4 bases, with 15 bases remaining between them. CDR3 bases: TGTGCCAGCAGTTACTCCTGGGACACCCCGTTCACCGGGGAGCTGTTTTTT. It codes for CASSYSWDTPFTGELFF.

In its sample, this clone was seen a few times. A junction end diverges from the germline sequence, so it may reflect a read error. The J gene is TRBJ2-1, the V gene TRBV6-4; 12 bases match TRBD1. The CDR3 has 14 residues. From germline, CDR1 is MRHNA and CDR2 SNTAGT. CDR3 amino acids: CARSEGQGANEQFF. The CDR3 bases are TGTGCCAGAAGTGAGGGACAGGGGGCAAATGAGCAGTTCTTC.

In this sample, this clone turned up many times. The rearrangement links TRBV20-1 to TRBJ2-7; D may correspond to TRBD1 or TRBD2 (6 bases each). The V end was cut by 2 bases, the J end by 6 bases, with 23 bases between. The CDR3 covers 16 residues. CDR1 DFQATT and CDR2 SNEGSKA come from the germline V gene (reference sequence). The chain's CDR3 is CSARNHLLGGRGEQYF. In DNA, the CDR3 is TGCAGTGCTAGAAACCACCTATTGGGGGGCCGCGGCGAGCAGTACTTC.

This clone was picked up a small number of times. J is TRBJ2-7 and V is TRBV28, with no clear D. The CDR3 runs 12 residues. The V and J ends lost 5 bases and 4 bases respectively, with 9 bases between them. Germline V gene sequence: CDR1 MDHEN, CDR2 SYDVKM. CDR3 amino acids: CASSPWSYEQYF. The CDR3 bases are TGTGCCAGCAGTCCTTGGAGTTACGAGCAGTACTTC. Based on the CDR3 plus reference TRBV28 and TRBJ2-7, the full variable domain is DVKVTQSSRYLVKRTGEKVFLECVQDMDHENMFWYRQDPGLGLRLIYFSYDVKMKEKGDIPEGYSVSREKKERFSLILESASTNQTSMYLCASSPWSYEQYFGPGTRLTVT.

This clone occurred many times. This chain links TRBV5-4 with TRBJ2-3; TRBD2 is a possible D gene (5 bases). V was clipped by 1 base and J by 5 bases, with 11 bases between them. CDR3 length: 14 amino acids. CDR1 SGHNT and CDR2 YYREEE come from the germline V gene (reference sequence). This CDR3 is CASSLSQAGDTQYF. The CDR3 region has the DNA TGTGCCAGCAGCTTGAGCCAGGCGGGAGATACGCAGTATTTT. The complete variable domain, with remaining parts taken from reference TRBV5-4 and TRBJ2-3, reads ETGVTQSPTHLIKTRGQQVTLRCSSQSGHNTVSWYQQALGQGPQFIFQYYREEENGRGNFPPRFSGLQFPNYSSELNVNALELDDSALYLCASSLSQAGDTQYFGPGTRLTVL.

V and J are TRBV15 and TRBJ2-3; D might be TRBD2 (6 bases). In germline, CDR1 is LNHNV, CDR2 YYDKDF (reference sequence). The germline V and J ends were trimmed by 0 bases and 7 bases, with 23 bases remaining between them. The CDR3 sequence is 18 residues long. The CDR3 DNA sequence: TGTGCCACCAGCAGAGATACGCTAGCGTTAGCAGAGACATATACGCAGTATTTT. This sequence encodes CATSRDTLALAETYTQYF.

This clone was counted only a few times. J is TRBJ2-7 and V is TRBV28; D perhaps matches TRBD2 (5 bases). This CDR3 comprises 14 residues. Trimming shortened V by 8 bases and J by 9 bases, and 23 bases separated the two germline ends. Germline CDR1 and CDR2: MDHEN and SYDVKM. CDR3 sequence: CASREPVPLVGQYF. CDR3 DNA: TGTGCCAGCCGGGAACCGGTACCTCTTGTGGGGCAGTACTTC.

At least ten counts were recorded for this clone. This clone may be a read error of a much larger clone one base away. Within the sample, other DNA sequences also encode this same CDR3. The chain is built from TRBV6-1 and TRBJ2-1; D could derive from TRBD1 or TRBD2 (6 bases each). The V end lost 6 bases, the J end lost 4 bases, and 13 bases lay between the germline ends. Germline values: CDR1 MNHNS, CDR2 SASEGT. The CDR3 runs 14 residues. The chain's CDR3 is CASRPGAAYNEQFF. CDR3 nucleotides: TGTGCCAGCAGGCCGGGGGCCGCTTACAATGAGCAGTTCTTC.

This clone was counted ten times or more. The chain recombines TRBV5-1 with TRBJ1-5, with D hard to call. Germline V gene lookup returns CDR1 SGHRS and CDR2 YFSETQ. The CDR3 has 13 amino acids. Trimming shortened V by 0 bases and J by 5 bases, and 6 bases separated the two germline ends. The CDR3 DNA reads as TGCGCCAGCAGCTTGGGGGCGGATCAGCCCCAGCATTTT. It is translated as CASSLGADQPQHF.